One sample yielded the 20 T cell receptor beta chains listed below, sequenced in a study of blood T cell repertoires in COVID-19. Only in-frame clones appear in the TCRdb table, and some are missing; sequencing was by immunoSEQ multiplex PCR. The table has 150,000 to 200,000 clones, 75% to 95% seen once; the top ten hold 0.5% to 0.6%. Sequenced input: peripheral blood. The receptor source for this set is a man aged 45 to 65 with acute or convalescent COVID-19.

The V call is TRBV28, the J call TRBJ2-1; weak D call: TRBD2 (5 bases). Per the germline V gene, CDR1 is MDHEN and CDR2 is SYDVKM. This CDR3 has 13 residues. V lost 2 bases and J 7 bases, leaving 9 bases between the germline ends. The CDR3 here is CASSLKTMNEQFF. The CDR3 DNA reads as TGTGCCAGCAGTTTAAAGACTATGAATGAGCAGTTCTTC.

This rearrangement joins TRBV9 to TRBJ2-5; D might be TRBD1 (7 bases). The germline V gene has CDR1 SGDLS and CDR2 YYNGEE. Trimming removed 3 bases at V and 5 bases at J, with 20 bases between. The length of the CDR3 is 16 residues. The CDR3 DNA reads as TGTGCCAGCAGCGGAGGCCAGGGGGGAGTGCTCGAGACCCAGTACTTC. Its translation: CASSGGQGGVLETQYF.

CDR3 protein: CASSRRTGGGTEAFF. DNA of the CDR3: TGCGCCAGCAGCCGAAGGACAGGGGGAGGTACTGAAGCTTTCTTT. V is TRBV4-1 and J is TRBJ1-1; 10 bases align to TRBD1. The CDR3 extends over 15 amino acids. Germline V gene sequence: CDR1 MGHRA, CDR2 YSYEKL. The junction had 7 bases not matched to a gene; V was cut back by 4 bases and J by 5 bases.

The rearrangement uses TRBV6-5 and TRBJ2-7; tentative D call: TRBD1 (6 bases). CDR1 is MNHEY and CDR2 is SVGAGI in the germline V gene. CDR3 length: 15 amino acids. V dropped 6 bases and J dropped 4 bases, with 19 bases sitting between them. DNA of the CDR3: TGTGCCAGCAGGTCTATCCCAGGGGAAGCTTACGAGCAGTACTTC. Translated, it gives CASRSIPGEAYEQYF.

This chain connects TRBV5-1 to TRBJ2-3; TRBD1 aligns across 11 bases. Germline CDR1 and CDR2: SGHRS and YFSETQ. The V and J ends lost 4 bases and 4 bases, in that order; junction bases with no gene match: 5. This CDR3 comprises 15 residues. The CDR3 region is CASSRTGGIADTQYF. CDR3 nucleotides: TGCGCCAGCAGCAGGACAGGGGGCATCGCAGATACGCAGTATTTT.

The CDR3 here is CASSQGGANEQFF. In nucleotides, the CDR3 is TGTGCCAGCAGCCAAGGGGGAGCAAATGAGCAGTTCTTC. J is TRBJ2-1 and V is TRBV3-1 (or the pseudogene TRBV3-2); weak D call: TRBD2 (5 bases). Germline CDR1 and CDR2: LGHDT and YNNKEL (reference sequence). Trimming shortened V by 1 base and J by 7 bases, and 8 bases separated the two germline ends. The CDR3 spans 13 residues.

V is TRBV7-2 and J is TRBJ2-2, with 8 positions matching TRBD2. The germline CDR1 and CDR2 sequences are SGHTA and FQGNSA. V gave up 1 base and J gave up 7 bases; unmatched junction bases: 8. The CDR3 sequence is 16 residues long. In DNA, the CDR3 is TGTGCCAGCAGCTTAGGGTTCGGGGGGGCGGTCGGGGAGCTGTTTTTT. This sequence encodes CASSLGFGGAVGELFF. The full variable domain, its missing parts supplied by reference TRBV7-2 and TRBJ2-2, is GAGVSQSPSNKVTEKGKDVELRCDPISGHTALYWYRQSLGQGLEFLIYFQGNSAPDKSGLPSDRFSAERTGGSVSTLTIQRTQQEDSAVYLCASSLGFGGAVGELFFGEGSRLTVL.

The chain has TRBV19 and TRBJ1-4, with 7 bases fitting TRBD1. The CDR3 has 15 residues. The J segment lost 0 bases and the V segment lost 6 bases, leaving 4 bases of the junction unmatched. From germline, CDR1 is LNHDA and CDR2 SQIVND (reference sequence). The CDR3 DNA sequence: TGTGCCAGTAGCAGGGGGGTTGCAACTAATGAAAAACTGTTTTTT. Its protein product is CASSRGVATNEKLFF.

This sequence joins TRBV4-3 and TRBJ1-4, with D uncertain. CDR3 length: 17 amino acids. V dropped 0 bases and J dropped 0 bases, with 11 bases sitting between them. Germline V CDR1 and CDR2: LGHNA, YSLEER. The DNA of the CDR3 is TGCGCCAGCAGCCAAGAAACAGTTCAGGCAACTAATGAAAAACTGTTTTTT. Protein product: CASSQETVQATNEKLFF.

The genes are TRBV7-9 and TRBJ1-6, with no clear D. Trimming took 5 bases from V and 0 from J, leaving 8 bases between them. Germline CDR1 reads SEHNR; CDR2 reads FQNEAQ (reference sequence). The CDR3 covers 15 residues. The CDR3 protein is CASSPSGSYNSPLHF. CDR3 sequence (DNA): TGTGCCAGCAGCCCCTCGGGCTCCTATAATTCACCCCTCCACTTT.

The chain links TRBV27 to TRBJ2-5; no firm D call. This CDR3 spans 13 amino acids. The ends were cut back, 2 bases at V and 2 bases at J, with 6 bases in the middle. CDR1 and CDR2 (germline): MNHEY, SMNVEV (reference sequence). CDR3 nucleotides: TGTGCCAGCAGTTTAGGGCCTCAAGAGACCCAGTACTTC. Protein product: CASSLGPQETQYF.

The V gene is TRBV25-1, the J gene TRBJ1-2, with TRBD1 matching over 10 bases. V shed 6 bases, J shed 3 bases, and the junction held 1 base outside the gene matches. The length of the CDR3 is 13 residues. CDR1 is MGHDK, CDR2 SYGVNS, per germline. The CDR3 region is CASRGQGDYGYTF. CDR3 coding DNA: TGTGCCAGCAGAGGACAGGGGGACTATGGCTACACCTTC.

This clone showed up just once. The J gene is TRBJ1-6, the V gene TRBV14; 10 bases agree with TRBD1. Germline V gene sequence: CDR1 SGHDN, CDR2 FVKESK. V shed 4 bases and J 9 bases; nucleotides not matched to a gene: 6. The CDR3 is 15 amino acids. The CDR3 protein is CASSRQTGGFSPLHF. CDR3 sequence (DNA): TGTGCCAGCAGCCGACAGACAGGGGGCTTTTCACCCCTCCACTTT.

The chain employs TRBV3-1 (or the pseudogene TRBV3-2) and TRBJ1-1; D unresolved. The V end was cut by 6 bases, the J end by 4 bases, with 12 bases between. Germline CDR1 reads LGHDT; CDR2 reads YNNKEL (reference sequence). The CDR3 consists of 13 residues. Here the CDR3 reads CASRRNLGTEAFF. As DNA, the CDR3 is TGTGCCAGCAGGCGGAATCTTGGCACTGAAGCTTTCTTT.

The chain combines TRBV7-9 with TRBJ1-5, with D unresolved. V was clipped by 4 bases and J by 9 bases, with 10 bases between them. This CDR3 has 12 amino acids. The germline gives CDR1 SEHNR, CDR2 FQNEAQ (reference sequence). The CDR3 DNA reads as TGTGCCAGCAGCTACGGTTCTCGGCCCCAGCATTTT. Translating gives CASSYGSRPQHF.

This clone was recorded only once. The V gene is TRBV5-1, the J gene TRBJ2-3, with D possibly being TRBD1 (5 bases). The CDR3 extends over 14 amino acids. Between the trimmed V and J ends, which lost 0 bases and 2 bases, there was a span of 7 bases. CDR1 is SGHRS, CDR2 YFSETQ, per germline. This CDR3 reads CASSLGQLTDTQYF. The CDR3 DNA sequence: TGCGCCAGCAGCTTGGGACAGCTCACAGATACGCAGTATTTT.

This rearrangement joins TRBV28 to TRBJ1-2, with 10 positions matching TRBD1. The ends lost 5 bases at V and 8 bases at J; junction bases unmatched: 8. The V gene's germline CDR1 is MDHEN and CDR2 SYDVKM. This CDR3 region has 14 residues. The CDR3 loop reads CASSPGDRGTGYTF. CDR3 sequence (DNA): TGTGCCAGCAGTCCGGGGGACAGGGGAACGGGCTACACCTTC.

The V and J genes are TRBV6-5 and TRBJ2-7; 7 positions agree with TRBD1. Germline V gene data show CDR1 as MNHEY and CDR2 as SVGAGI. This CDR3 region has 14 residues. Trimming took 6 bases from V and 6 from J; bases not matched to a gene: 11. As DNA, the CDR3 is TGTGCCAGCAGCGTGCAGGGGGAATGGGGCGAGCAGTACGTC. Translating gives CASSVQGEWGEQYV.

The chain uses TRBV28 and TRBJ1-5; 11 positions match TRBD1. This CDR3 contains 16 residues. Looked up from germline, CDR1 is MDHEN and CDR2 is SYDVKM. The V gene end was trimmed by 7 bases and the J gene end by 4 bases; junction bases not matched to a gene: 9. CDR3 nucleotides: TGTGCCAGCACCAGGACAGGGGGCGTGAGGAATCAGCCCCAGCATTTT. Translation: CASTRTGGVRNQPQHF. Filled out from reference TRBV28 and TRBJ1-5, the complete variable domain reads DVKVTQSSRYLVKRTGEKVFLECVQDMDHENMFWYRQDPGLGLRLIYFSYDVKMKEKGDIPEGYSVSREKKERFSLILESASTNQTSMYLCASTRTGGVRNQPQHFGDGTRLSIL.

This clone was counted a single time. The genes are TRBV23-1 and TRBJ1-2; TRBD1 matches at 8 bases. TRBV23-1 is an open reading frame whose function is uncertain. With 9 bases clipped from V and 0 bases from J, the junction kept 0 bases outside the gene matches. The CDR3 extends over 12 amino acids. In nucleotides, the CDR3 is TGCGCCAGGGACAGGGCTAACTATGGCTACACCTTC. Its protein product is CARDRANYGYTF.